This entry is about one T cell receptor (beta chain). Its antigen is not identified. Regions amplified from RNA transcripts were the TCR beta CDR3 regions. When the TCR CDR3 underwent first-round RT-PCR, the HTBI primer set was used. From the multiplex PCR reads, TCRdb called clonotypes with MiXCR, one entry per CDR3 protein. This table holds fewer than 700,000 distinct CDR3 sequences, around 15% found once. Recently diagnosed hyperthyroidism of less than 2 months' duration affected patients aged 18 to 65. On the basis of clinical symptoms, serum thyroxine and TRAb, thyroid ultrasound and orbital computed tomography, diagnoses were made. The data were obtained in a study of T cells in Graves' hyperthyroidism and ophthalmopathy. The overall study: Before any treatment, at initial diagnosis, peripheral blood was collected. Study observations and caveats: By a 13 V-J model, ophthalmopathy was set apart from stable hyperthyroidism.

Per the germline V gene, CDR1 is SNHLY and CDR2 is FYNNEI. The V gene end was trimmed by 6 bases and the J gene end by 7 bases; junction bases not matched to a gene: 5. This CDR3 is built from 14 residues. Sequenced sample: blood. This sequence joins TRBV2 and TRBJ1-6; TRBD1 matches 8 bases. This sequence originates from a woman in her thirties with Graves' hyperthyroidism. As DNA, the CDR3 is TGTGCCAGCAGCCAGACAGGGGACAATTCACCCCTCCACTTT. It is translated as CASSQTGDNSPLHF.